This T cell receptor (beta chain) emerged from a study of OX40 agonist ivuxolimab in advanced cancers. With 0 bases clipped from V and 1 base from J, the junction kept 9 bases outside the gene matches. Germline V gene lookup returns CDR1 LGHNA and CDR2 YSLEER. There are 18 residues in the CDR3. Blood samples were obtained at baseline, cycle 4 day 1, and cycle 7 day 1. The assay was immunoSEQ multiplex PCR, and TCRdb's table has in-frame clones only and misses some. In the table there are tens of thousands of clones, 91% of which are singletons. This sequence originates from an adult with an advanced solid tumor such as melanoma, head and neck, liver or kidney cancer. The V gene is TRBV4-3, the J gene TRBJ2-4; 7 bases line up with TRBD2. This specimen was CD4+ or CD8+ T cells sorted from blood, taken in a trial of the OX40 agonist ivuxolimab. The chain's CDR3 is CASSQDWRAGVAKNIQYF. As DNA, the CDR3 is TGCGCCAGCAGCCAAGATTGGAGGGCGGGAGTGGCCAAAAACATTCAGTACTTC.